Listed below are T cell receptor beta chains from one sample, sequenced in a study of blood T cell repertoires in COVID-19. Here immunoSEQ multiplex PCR was the method, and the copy in TCRdb shows in-frame clones only, minus some. The sample contains about 260,000 clones, 75% to 90% of which appear only once. Sequencing was done on a sample of PBMCs or T cells enriched from blood (not recorded which). The receptors come from a woman in her twenties or thirties with acute COVID-19. The CDR3 runs from the conserved cysteine through the conserved F or W. The order of the fields is D gene, clone size, J gene, V gene, CDR3 DNA, CDR3 protein. A D gene is named only where the DNA matches it firmly. Size values are once, few and many counts, or a class for expanded clones, and some rows have none.

D: .
size: .
J: TRBJ2-2
V: TRBV3-1/TRBV3-2
DNA: TGTGCCAGCAGCCAAGATCGGGCCGACAGGACCTACACCGGGGAGCTGTTTTTT
CDR3: CASSQDRADRTYTGELFF

D: .
size: .
J: TRBJ2-7
V: TRBV13
DNA: TGTGCCAGCAGCCTCCAGGGAAAAGGTGTCTACGAGCAGTACTTC
CDR3: CASSLQGKGVYEQYF

D: TRBD1
size: once
J: TRBJ2-7
V: TRBV3-1/TRBV3-2
DNA: TGTGCCAGCAGCCCCGGGACAGGGGACTACGAGCAGTACTTC
CDR3: CASSPGTGDYEQYF

D: TRBD2
size: .
J: TRBJ2-1
V: TRBV11-2
DNA: TGTGCCAGCAGCCGGACTAGCGGGAGTATATACAATGAGCAGTTCTTC
CDR3: CASSRTSGSIYNEQFF

D: .
size: .
J: TRBJ1-4
V: TRBV5-1
DNA: TGCGCCAGCAGCTCGACGACCGGGAAAGGAGAAAAACTGTTTTTT
CDR3: CASSSTTGKGEKLFF

D: TRBD1
size: .
J: TRBJ1-3
V: TRBV19
DNA: TGTGCCAGTAGAACCGGGACAGGGATCTCTGGAAACACCATATATTTT
CDR3: CASRTGTGISGNTIYF

D: TRBD1
size: once
J: TRBJ1-6
V: TRBV2
DNA: TGTGCCAGGACCGGGACAGGCAATTCACCCCTCCACTTT
CDR3: CARTGTGNSPLHF

D: .
size: .
J: TRBJ1-1
V: TRBV5-4
DNA: TGTGCCAGCAGTCCGACAGGGAACACTGAAGCTTTCTTT
CDR3: CASSPTGNTEAFF

D: TRBD1
size: .
J: TRBJ1-1
V: TRBV11-3
DNA: TGTGCCAGCAGCTTGACAGGGGATTCCACTGAAGCTTTCTTT
CDR3: CASSLTGDSTEAFF

D: .
size: .
J: TRBJ1-4
V: TRBV3-1/TRBV3-2
DNA: TGTGCCAGCAGCCAGGGAAGTTTGACTAGTGAAAAACTGTTTTTT
CDR3: CASSQGSLTSEKLFF

D: .
size: .
J: TRBJ1-4
V: TRBV7-9
DNA: TGTGCCAGCAGCTTATTGGTGACAGTTAGTAATGAAAAACTGTTTTTT
CDR3: CASSLLVTVSNEKLFF

D: TRBD2
size: .
J: TRBJ2-1
V: TRBV7-6
DNA: TGTGCCAGCAGCCAGCGGGAGGAATACAATGAGCAGTTCTTC
CDR3: CASSQREEYNEQFF

D: .
size: .
J: TRBJ2-6
V: TRBV27
DNA: TGTGCCAGCAGTTTATCCCTTACCGCGAACAGGGTCTTTGGGGCCAACGTCCTGACTTTC
CDR3: CASSLSLTANRVFGANVLTF

D: .
size: .
J: TRBJ1-4
V: TRBV18
DNA: TGTGCCAGCTCACCAACGGGATCTGCAACTAATGAAAAACTGTTTTTT
CDR3: CASSPTGSATNEKLFF

D: TRBD1
size: .
J: TRBJ2-1
V: TRBV6-4
DNA: TGTGCCAGCAGTGAAAAACAGGGGCCCTACAATGAGCAGTTCTTC
CDR3: CASSEKQGPYNEQFF

D: TRBD1
size: .
J: TRBJ2-3
V: TRBV18
DNA: TGTGCCAGCTCACCCCTACTTCAGGGGGAGACAGATACGCAGTATTTT
CDR3: CASSPLLQGETDTQYF

D: .
size: .
J: TRBJ2-5
V: TRBV12-3/TRBV12-4
DNA: TGTGCCAGCACATCCGAGGCGGGGACCCAGTACTTC
CDR3: CASTSEAGTQYF

D: .
size: .
J: TRBJ1-4
V: TRBV19
DNA: TGTGCCAGTAGTTTACAAGGAGCTGCAACTAATGAAAAACTGTTTTTT
CDR3: CASSLQGAATNEKLFF

D: TRBD1
size: .
J: TRBJ2-3
V: TRBV3-1/TRBV3-2
DNA: TGTGCCAGCAGCCAAGGCAGGCAGGGGGCCGGGGGTAGACGATATACGCAGTATTTT
CDR3: CASSQGRQGAGGRRYTQYF

D: TRBD2
size: once
J: TRBJ2-7
V: TRBV4-2
DNA: TGTGCCAGCAGCCAACCTGGGGCGGGAGTGACGTACGAGCAGTACTTC
CDR3: CASSQPGAGVTYEQYF

D: TRBD1
size: .
J: TRBJ2-1
V: TRBV11-1
DNA: TGTGCCAGCAGTTCCGGACAGGGGACTTACAATGAGCAGTTCTTC
CDR3: CASSSGQGTYNEQFF

D: TRBD2
size: .
J: TRBJ2-2
V: TRBV2
DNA: TGTGCCAGCAGTGATGGGGGGGGGACCGGGGAGCTGTTTTTT
CDR3: CASSDGGGTGELFF

D: .
size: once
J: TRBJ2-7
V: TRBV4-2
DNA: TGTGCCAGCAGCCAAGATCTCGGTAGCTCAAACGAGCAGTACTTC
CDR3: CASSQDLGSSNEQYF